Reported below is one T cell receptor (beta chain). What antigen it recognizes has not been identified. Base qualities are not provided; no much larger clone lies one nucleotide away. The library was prepared using the immunoSEQ multiplex PCR assay. TCRdb retrieved this table from immuneACCESS and kept in-frame rearrangements only. Not all clones are present; in checked studies, unresolved V genes account for under half, and no reason is known for the remainder. Here the sample has roughly 48,000 clones; about 93% occur a single time. The top ten clones comprise 0.47% of the sample. The sample belongs to a study of T cell changes during pregnancy in multiple sclerosis (dated by TCRdb to the late 2010s). Regarding the complete study: In women with multiple sclerosis, the researchers looked at how the T cell repertoire shifted as pregnancy progressed.

The CDR3 starts with the cysteine, ends with the phenylalanine, and has 13 residues. CDR3 DNA is the only sequence kept; it has 39 bases, read in frame from the first base. For CDR1 and CDR2, the germline V gene (reference sequence) lists LNHDA and SQIVND. Here V drops 10 bases and J drops 5 bases, and the junction holds 8 bases not matched to any gene. The chain employs TRBV19 and TRBJ1-2, with 9 middle bases fitting TRBD1. Sequenced here: CD4+ T cells from peripheral blood mononuclear cells, sampled in the first trimester of pregnancy. The clonotype originates from a female donor with multiple sclerosis, enrolled in a pregnancy study. The nucleotide sequence is given as TGTGCCACACTCCGGGACAGGGTTTATGGCTACACCTTC. Its protein is CATLRDRVYGYTF.